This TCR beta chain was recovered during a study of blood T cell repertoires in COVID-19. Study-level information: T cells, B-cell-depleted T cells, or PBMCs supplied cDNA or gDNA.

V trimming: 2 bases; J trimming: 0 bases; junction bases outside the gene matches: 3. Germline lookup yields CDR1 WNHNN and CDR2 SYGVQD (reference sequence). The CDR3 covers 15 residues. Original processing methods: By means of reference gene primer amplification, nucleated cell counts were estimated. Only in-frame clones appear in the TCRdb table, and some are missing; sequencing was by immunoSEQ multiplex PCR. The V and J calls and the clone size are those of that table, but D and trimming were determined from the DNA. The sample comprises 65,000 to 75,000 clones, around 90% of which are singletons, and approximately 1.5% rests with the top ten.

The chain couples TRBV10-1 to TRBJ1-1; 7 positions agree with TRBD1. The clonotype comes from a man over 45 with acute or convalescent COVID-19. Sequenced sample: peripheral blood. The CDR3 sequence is CASSERTGLNTEAFF. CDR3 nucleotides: TGCGCCAGCAGTGAGAGGACAGGATTGAACACTGAAGCTTTCTTT.